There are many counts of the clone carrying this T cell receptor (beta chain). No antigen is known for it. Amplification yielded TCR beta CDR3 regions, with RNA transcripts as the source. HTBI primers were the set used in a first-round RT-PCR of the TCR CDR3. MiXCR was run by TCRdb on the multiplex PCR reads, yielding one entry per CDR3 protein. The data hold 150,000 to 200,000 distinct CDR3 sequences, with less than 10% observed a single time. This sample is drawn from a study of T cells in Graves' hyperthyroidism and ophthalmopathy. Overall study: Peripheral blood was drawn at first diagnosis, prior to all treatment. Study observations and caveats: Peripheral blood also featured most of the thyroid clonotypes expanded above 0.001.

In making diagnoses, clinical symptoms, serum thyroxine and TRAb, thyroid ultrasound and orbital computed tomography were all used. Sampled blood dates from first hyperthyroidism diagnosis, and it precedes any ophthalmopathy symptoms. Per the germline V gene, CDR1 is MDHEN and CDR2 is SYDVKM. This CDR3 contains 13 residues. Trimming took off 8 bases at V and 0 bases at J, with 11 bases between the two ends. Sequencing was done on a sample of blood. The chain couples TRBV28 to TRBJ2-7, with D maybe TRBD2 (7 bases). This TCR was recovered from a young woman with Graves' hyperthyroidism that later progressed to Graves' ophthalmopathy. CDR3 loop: CASRGANSYEQYF. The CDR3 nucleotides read TGTGCCAGCCGGGGGGCCAACTCCTACGAGCAGTACTTC.